This TCR beta chain was profiled in a study of monozygotic twins with inflammatory bowel disease. Notes on the study in general: Researchers report that IBD patients shared fewer clonotypes with others than healthy twins, especially amid disease activity. Individual T cell subtypes were not distinguishable.

Following a re-call of the 5' RACE reads, TCRdb has one entry per CDR3 protein and lacks DNA. Recorded for this sample: around 400,000 distinct CDR3 sequences. Germline lookup yields CDR1 LNHDA and CDR2 SQIVND (reference sequence). The CDR3 consists of 13 residues. To note about this clonotype: The antigen remains unidentified.

Sequences were obtained from blood. This sequence originates from a human donor with ulcerative colitis or Crohn's disease, or a healthy co-twin of an affected twin (not recorded which). This chain joins TRBV19 and TRBJ1-2; lacking DNA, the TRBD1 call made by TCRdb goes unchecked. The CDR3 loop reads CASSIRGPDGYTF.